This entry features one T cell receptor beta chain sequence. It has no known antigen specificity. Per-nucleotide qualities are absent, and no much larger clonotype sits a single base away. The data are from a study of cytomegalovirus exposure and HLA in healthy donors (dated by TCRdb to 2017 to 2019). With regard to the full study: According to an earlier analysis of 587 of the donors, about 179 million T cells yielded 117 million unique TCR beta sequences and about 280 Gb of sequence data. An early release covering approximately 600 HLA-typed donors comprised about 320 gigabases of sequencing data and roughly 86 million unique TCR sequences. The genetic ancestry cluster associated with self-reported Caucasian donors included 80% to 90% of the roughly 400 genotyped donors. The study was designed to test whether signatures of past pathogen exposure could be identified by cataloging public T cell receptors. The T cell repertoires of 670 or so subjects were profiled by immunosequencing and related to cytomegalovirus serostatus. Along with the roughly 670-subject first cohort, a separate validation cohort of over a hundred different subjects was used. To predict cytomegalovirus infection status, the study combined high-throughput TCR immunosequencing, statistical association of individual TCRs with disease status, and machine learning. In a later analysis, previously published TCR beta repertoires from 550 to 700 donors were re-analyzed and high-resolution HLA genotyping was added so that TCR occurrence patterns could be studied. In the later analysis, no new phenotypic data were used to find candidate immune exposures; instead, reliance was placed on TCR beta sequences and their occurrence across donors. An earlier analysis of several hundred of the donors applied high-throughput TCR beta sequencing to assess whether each TCR beta V gene segment acted as functional or pseudogenic. Donor age, sex, ethnicity and CMV serostatus were collected together with the repertoire data. In a later genetic analysis, genome-wide SNP genotypes for about three fifths of the 666 donors were used, and that subset was treated as a discovery cohort. Every discovery cohort repertoire had been produced on one sequencing platform. Both class I and class II loci were covered by HLA typing, at four-digit resolution. Typing coverage varied by locus: about 629-630 donors for A, B, C, DRB1 and DQB1; approximately 500 for DQA1; approximately 570 for DPA1; approximately 450 for DPB1. A few DR-DQ haplotypes were treated as single units for association and clustering because of strong linkage in the cohort. On average, roughly 250,000 unique TCR beta nucleotide sequences were sequenced per donor among 300 to 500 genotyped donors of the cohort, with 15% to 20% of those sequences being non-productive. Broad study findings and their caveats: In an earlier analysis of 587 of the donors, most TCR beta V segments appeared in productive rearrangements about 87% or about 30% of the time, broadly matching IMGT annotations. In a later analysis, HLA-associated TCR beta chains showed more clonal expansion and lower generation probabilities than non-associated chains that were equally common. Roughly uniform sequencing depth across donors was assumed in presence/absence analyses, although this assumption may not hold. In a later analysis, several top co-occurrence clusters were reported to appear linked to parvovirus B19, influenza, CMV and Epstein-Barr virus. For the cohort, immune exposure information was limited to CMV serostatus. Correlated functional status among segregating V segments might be attributable to linkage disequilibrium, but an unknown experimental factor could not be ruled out. At a false discovery rate of 0.05, a later analysis linked some 18,000 TCR beta sequences to specific HLA alleles. A total of fewer than 200 TCR beta chains were listed by the study as associated with cytomegalovirus. According to a later analysis, TCR association rates differed among HLA loci, with DRB1 alleles showing the most associated TCRs and HLA-C alleles showing the fewest. According to a later analysis, most CMV-associated TCR beta chains appeared to be HLA-restricted, and the HLA associations seemed to be driven largely by CMV exposure. A further reported finding was that TCR beta sequences accurately predicted the HLA-A and HLA-B alleles for most subjects in the first cohort. Compared with the roughly 700-donor mean, donors in an Asian-associated ancestry cluster had fewer N-insertions in productive TCRs, according to a later genetic analysis. In this cohort, only TCR beta chains were sequenced, and detectable features were limited by the absence of alpha or paired-chain data. Because HLA typing was missing for some donors at each locus, association tests included only the typed subset. The earlier analysis of 587 of the donors excluded fewer than 20 rarely observed V segments, including chromosome 9 orphons, because counts were too low. A cluster of highly shared sequence variants was judged likely to represent a technical artifact of the sequencing pipeline. The authors suggested that the approach could potentially be extended to other disease states and immunological phenotypes. A later genetic analysis associated a missense DCLRE1C variant with V-gene and J-gene trimming of TCR beta chains, and an independent cohort replicated the association. While some public TCRs were present in many individuals, most TCR sequences turned up only very rarely across donors. Cytomegalovirus status was reported to be diagnosed by the classifier with high specificity and sensitivity in both the original and validation cohorts. In vitro tests confirmed that a few of the cytomegalovirus-associated TCR beta chains recognize cytomegalovirus antigens. Assigning TCR associations to individual alleles was difficult when HLA alleles, especially DR and DQ, strongly co-occurred.

Receptors were amplified or captured by the immunoSEQ multiplex PCR assay. For the multiplex PCR, a mixture combining 60 forward primers for TCR Vbeta segments and 13 reverse primers for TCR Jbeta segments was used. Amplification of the CDR3 region of rearranged TCR beta genes was performed with a multiplex PCR assay on genomic DNA. Amplified TCR beta libraries were sequenced as 87-base-pair reads on the Illumina HiSeq System. The source study handled its data this way. In a later analysis, 80 million or so unique TCR beta chains were counted across the roughly 610 repertoires, and around 10 million of these chains were shared by at least two donors. To remove PCR and sequencing errors, raw reads were error-corrected and collapsed into unique sequences using a nearest-neighbor algorithm that merged closely related sequences. CDR3 sequences were aligned to IMGT reference sequences to assign V, D and J gene segments. Each retained sequence needed at least a six-nucleotide match to both a V gene segment and a J gene segment. A rearrangement was called productive if the CDR3 had no stop codons and remained in frame with V and J, and every other rearrangement was called non-productive. CDR3 was defined according to IMGT convention as the region running from the second conserved V-encoded cysteine to the conserved J-encoded phenylalanine. The earlier analysis of about 610 of the donors excluded sequences that lacked an unambiguous match to a single V gene segment. An earlier analysis of some 610 of the donors called V segments functional above 56.7% productive rearrangements and segregating when the between-donor standard deviation exceeded 5%. A statistical classification framework was built for diagnosing cytomegalovirus status from the catalog of TCR beta chain sequences. In a later analysis, TCR nucleotide sequences were compared against IMGT/GENE-DB human TR gene sequences so that V and J genes could be assigned. Using the TCRdist pipeline, a later analysis assigned CDR3 sequences along with most-parsimonious VDJ recombination scenarios. In a later analysis, each TCR beta chain was defined by its CDR3 amino acid sequence together with its V-gene family, and reads lacking a unique V-gene family were excluded. A later analysis removed several hundred highly shared, low-generation-probability nucleotide sequences to deal with suspected cross-contamination and a sequencing artifact. In a later analysis, a clonal expansion index for each public chain was calculated from normalized within-repertoire ranks of inferred template counts. A later analysis computed generation probabilities with a VDJ recombination model fitted to out-of-frame rearrangements, and checked the results against IGoR. A later analysis scored TCR-TCR, TCR-HLA and TCR-CMV co-occurrence with hypergeometric tests, applying a repertoire-size bias correction to TCR pairs. False discovery rates were estimated in a later analysis by permuting HLA or CMV assignments 20 times. A later analysis grouped co-occurring TCRs with DBSCAN, adding TCRdist sequence similarity when clustering within HLA-allele-positive subsets. For co-occurrence clustering, repertoires with fewer than 30,000 or more than 120,000 public chains were excluded, along with about five repertoires with anomalous nucleotide sharing. TCRdb took this table from immuneACCESS and kept in-frame rearrangements with V and J called. Such tables lack part of the clones; where checked against another copy, unresolved V genes explain under half of the gap, and the rest is unexplained. That table is the source of V, J and clone size, and D and trimming were worked out from the DNA. This sample lists around 190,000 clones; 65% to 90% were detected once. The biggest ten clones account for 2.3% of the sample.

The cohort was made up of roughly 670 healthy bone marrow donors. Cohort members were all nominally healthy when sampled, although unrecorded immune exposures were likely present. The donor was CMV seronegative and was included in the group of 352 seronegative cohort members. A peripheral blood sample was provided by each donor, and peripheral blood mononuclear cells were used for TCR beta sequencing. The Qiagen DNeasy Blood Extraction Kit was used to extract genomic DNA from the blood cell samples. This clonotype was obtained from a woman in her forties or fifties in good health and CMV-seronegative. The specimen sequenced was PBMCs.

The CDR3 has the sequence CSVERDRGPHEQYF. The DNA sequence is as follows: TGCAGCGTTGAGAGGGACAGGGGGCCCCACGAGCAGTACTTC. The rearranged chain carries TRBV29-1 and TRBJ2-7, with 12 bases aligning to TRBD1. The CDR3, from cysteine to phenylalanine, totals 14 residues. Only the CDR3 DNA is retained, 42 bases long and in frame from the first base. CDR1 and CDR2 (SQVTM, ANQGSEA) derive from the germline V gene. Germline trimming: 3 bases from V, 5 bases from J; junction bases outside gene matches: 5.